Listed below are T cell receptor beta chains from one sample, sequenced in a study of blood T cell repertoires in COVID-19. Data came from immunoSEQ multiplex PCR; TCRdb stores just in-frame clones and leaves some out. The sample has about 100,000 clones; about 90% are singletons. Sequenced: peripheral blood. The receptors shown here come from a man aged 30 to 39 in a cohort sampled during active COVID-19. Each CDR3 is given with its conserved first and last residue. D genes are given only for firm matches.

D | V | CDR3
- | TRBV6-5 | CASSSVLAKNIQYF
- | TRBV11-2 | CASSLDGSFGAFF
TRBD1 | TRBV11-2 | CASSVTGGGTDTQYF
- | TRBV6-2/TRBV6-3 | CASSPQGGSTGELFF
- | TRBV2 | CASSADGSSGNTIYF
TRBD1 | TRBV6-2/TRBV6-3 | CASRSDRGGTTEAFF
TRBD2 | TRBV9 | CASSVGWGGTGELFF
- | TRBV10-3 | CAISEARGKAEKQYF
TRBD1 | TRBV30 | CASALTGGNSPLHF
- | TRBV6-5 | CASSRRGGPVYGYTF
TRBD2 | TRBV5-6 | CATGPAGGSDIQYF
TRBD1 | TRBV30 | CAWEDRAYGYTF